This T cell receptor beta chain was found in a study of technical replicates of blood from several donors. CDR3 length: 13 amino acids. Germline V CDR1 and CDR2: SEHNR, FQNEAQ (reference sequence). V gave up 4 bases and J gave up 7 bases, with 11 bases separating them. Produced via immunoSEQ multiplex PCR; TCRdb's table is partial and in-frame only. The sample consists of some 54,000 clones, 90% to 95% of them appearing once. The sequencing input was PBMCs. This TCR was recovered from a human donor in good health. Some clones in this sample may be carry-over from other donors' samples. This rearrangement joins TRBV7-9 to TRBJ2-1; the D is unclear. The CDR3 here is CASSWAYLNEQFF. In nucleotides, the CDR3 is TGTGCCAGCAGCTGGGCCTATTTGAATGAGCAGTTCTTC.